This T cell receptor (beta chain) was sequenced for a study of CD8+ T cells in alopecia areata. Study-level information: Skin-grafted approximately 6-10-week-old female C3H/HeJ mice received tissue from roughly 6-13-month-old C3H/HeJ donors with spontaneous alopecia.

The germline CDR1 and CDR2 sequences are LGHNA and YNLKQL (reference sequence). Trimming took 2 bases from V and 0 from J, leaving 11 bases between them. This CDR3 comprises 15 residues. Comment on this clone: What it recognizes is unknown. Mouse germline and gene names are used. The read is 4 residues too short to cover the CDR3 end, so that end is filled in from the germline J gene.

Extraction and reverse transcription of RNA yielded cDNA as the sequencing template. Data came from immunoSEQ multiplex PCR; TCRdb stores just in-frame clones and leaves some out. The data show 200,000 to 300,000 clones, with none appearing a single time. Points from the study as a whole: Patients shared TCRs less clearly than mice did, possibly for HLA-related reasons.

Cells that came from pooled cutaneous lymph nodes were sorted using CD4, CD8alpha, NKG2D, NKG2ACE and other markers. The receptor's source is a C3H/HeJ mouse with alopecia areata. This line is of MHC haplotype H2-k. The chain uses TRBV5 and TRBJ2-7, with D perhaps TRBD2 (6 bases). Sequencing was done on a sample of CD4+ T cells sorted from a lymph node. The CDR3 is CASSQIPGVSYEQYF. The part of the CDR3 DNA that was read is TGTGCCAGCAGCCAAATACCTGGGGTCTCCTAT.